Listed here is a single T cell receptor beta chain. Its antigen is unknown. The sample belongs to a study of OX40 agonist ivuxolimab in advanced cancers. Study-level background: The patients received agonistic anti-OX40 (CD134) antibody ivuxolimab. Six ivuxolimab dose levels, 0.01 to 10 mg/kg, were given intravenously every 2 weeks. The study, taken as a whole, reports: Dose levels from 0.1 to 3.0 mg/kg saw CD4+ and CD8+ blood T cells expand clonally by week 6.

Only in-frame clones appear in the TCRdb table, and some are missing; sequencing was by immunoSEQ multiplex PCR. The sample holds 70,000 to 95,000 clones; over 90% are singletons and the top ten take approximately 0.7%. This TCR derives from an adult with an advanced solid tumor such as melanoma, head and neck, liver or kidney cancer. Material: CD4+ or CD8+ T cells sorted from blood, obtained in a trial of the OX40 agonist ivuxolimab.

Here the CDR3 reads CATQDGGGETQYF. CDR3 in DNA: TGTGCCACCCAGGATGGGGGAGGGGAGACCCAGTACTTC. J is TRBJ2-5 and V is TRBV10-3, with TRBD2 identical over 7 bases. This CDR3 spans 13 amino acids. Germline-derived CDR1 and CDR2 are ENHRY and SYGVKD. The V gene end was trimmed by 10 bases and the J gene end by 5 bases; junction bases not matched to a gene: 10.